One and the same sample provided the 30 T cell receptor beta chains below, sequenced in a study of blood T cell repertoires in COVID-19. TCRdb's table, derived via immunoSEQ multiplex PCR, lists solely in-frame clones and lacks some. The sample includes approximately 300,000 clones, 86% of them seen just once. Material for sequencing was PBMCs or T cells enriched from blood (not recorded which). These receptors came from a man between 25 and 39 years old who had recovered from COVID-19.

CDR3 sequence: CASSPNGRALYEQYF. Here the CDR3 DNA reads TGTGCCAGCTCACCCAACGGGAGGGCCCTCTACGAGCAGTACTTC. V is TRBV18 and J is TRBJ2-7, with TRBD2 matching 8 bases. Germline assignment: CDR1 KGHSH and CDR2 LQKENI. CDR3 length equals 15 residues. V lost 3 bases to trimming and J lost 3 bases; unmatched junction nucleotides: 7.

This chain uses TRBV10-1 with TRBJ1-2, with no clear D. The ends were cut back, 0 bases at V and 4 bases at J, with 6 bases in the middle. CDR1 is WNHNN and CDR2 is SYGVQD in the germline V gene (reference sequence). The CDR3 extends over 13 amino acids. The CDR3: CASSESTGYGYTF. The CDR3, as DNA: TGCGCCAGCAGTGAGTCGACTGGCTATGGCTACACCTTC.

The gene calls are TRBV5-1 and TRBJ2-7, with 9 bases fitting TRBD1. The CDR3 runs 17 residues. V lost 6 bases and J lost 5; bases outside the gene matches: 18. Germline V gene lookup returns CDR1 SGHRS and CDR2 YFSETQ. The CDR3 protein is CASTKLTGTGTRDEQYF. As DNA, the CDR3 is TGCGCCAGCACTAAATTAACCGGGACAGGGACGCGAGACGAGCAGTACTTC.

In its sample, this clone was seen a few times. The V call is TRBV5-1, the J call TRBJ1-2; D may be TRBD1 (5 bases). Germline CDR1 and CDR2: SGHRS and YFSETQ. This CDR3 region has 13 residues. The V end was cut by 1 base, the J end by 6 bases, with 10 bases between. The CDR3 coding sequence is TGCGCCAGCAGCTTGACAACAGGCGATGGCTACACCTTC. This sequence encodes CASSLTTGDGYTF. The whole variable domain, filled in from reference TRBV5-1 and TRBJ1-2, reads KAGVTQTPRYLIKTRGQQVTLSCSPISGHRSVSWYQQTPGQGLQFLFEYFSETQRNKGNFPGRFSGRQFSNSRSEMNVSTLELGDSALYLCASSLTTGDGYTFGSGTRLTVV.

The V and J genes are TRBV2 and TRBJ1-2; D is possibly TRBD1 (6 bases). V lost 6 bases and J 3 bases, leaving 11 bases between the germline ends. Germline loops: CDR1 SNHLY, CDR2 FYNNEI. This CDR3 is 13 amino acids long. CDR3 DNA sequence: TGTGCCAGCAGCCTAGGGGGGGACTATGGCTACACCTTC. Encoded protein: CASSLGGDYGYTF.

The chain carries TRBV28 and TRBJ1-2; 7 bases fit TRBD1. V trimming: 6 bases; J trimming: 8 bases; junction bases outside the gene matches: 12. Germline-derived CDR1 and CDR2 are MDHEN and SYDVKM. The CDR3 totals 14 residues. CDR3 region: CASRSSQGTLGYTF. CDR3 DNA: TGTGCCAGCAGGTCTTCACAGGGGACATTGGGCTACACCTTC.

The rearrangement links TRBV14 to TRBJ1-1; D remains ambiguous. CDR1 and CDR2 (germline): SGHDN, FVKESK. V was pared by 0 bases and J by 5 bases, with 10 bases between. This CDR3 comprises 14 residues. CDR3 protein: CASSQDSSGTEAFF. CDR3 sequence (DNA): TGTGCCAGCAGCCAAGACTCTTCGGGGACTGAAGCTTTCTTT.

DNA for the CDR3: TGTGCCAGCAGCTTAGCGAGGTCGGGAGAGACCCAGTACTTC. Amino acid sequence: CASSLARSGETQYF. V usage is TRBV7-6 and J usage is TRBJ2-5; no clear D gene. V lost 0 bases to trimming and J lost 4 bases, with 9 bases between them. This CDR3 spans 14 amino acids. Looked up from germline, CDR1 is SGHVS and CDR2 is FNYEAQ.

V usage is TRBV19 and J usage is TRBJ1-1, with D hard to call. The V and J ends lost 3 bases and 3 bases respectively, with 11 bases between them. The CDR3 is 14 residues long. The germline V gene has CDR1 LNHDA and CDR2 SQIVND (reference sequence). The CDR3: CASSMEQSYTEAFF. The CDR3 DNA is TGTGCCAGTAGTATGGAACAGTCTTACACTGAAGCTTTCTTT.

V usage is TRBV7-2 and J usage is TRBJ1-2; D possibly corresponds to TRBD1 (5 bases). The V end was cut by 5 bases, the J end by 5 bases, with 9 bases between. Germline-derived CDR1 and CDR2 are SGHTA and FQGNSA. The CDR3 length is 12 residues. Here the CDR3 DNA reads TGTGCCAGCAGCGCAGACAGATATGGCTACACCTTC. This gives the protein CASSADRYGYTF.

This chain uses TRBV7-9 with TRBJ1-1; 7 nucleotides align to TRBD1. Germline V CDR1 and CDR2: SEHNR, FQNEAQ (reference sequence). CDR3 length: 15 residues. J lost 0 bases, V lost 5 bases, and 6 bases had no gene match. Here the CDR3 DNA reads TGTGCCAGCAGCCCGCGGGGACAGCTGAACACTGAAGCTTTCTTT. This encodes CASSPRGQLNTEAFF. Filled out from reference TRBV7-9 and TRBJ1-1, the complete variable domain reads DTGVSQNPRHKITKRGQNVTFRCDPISEHNRLYWYRQTLGQGPEFLTYFQNEAQLEKSRLLSDRFSAERPKGSFSTLEIQRTEQGDSAMYLCASSPRGQLNTEAFFGQGTRLTVV.

V usage is TRBV20-1 and J usage is TRBJ2-7; possibly TRBD2 for D (7 bases). V gave up 3 bases and J gave up 0 bases, with 12 bases separating them. CDR1 and CDR2 (germline): DFQATT, SNEGSKA (reference sequence). The CDR3 runs 14 residues. CDR3 amino acids: CSASRAGASYEQYF. The CDR3 nucleotides read TGCAGTGCTAGTCGGGCGGGGGCCTCCTACGAGCAGTACTTC.

This chain uses TRBV2 with TRBJ1-4; 8 nucleotides line up with TRBD1. The trim removed 6 bases at V and 0 bases at J, leaving 9 bases unmatched. Germline V CDR1 and CDR2: SNHLY, FYNNEI. There are 17 residues in the CDR3. CDR3 sequence reads: CASSGGQVEATNEKLFF. The CDR3 nucleotides read TGTGCCAGCAGCGGGGGACAGGTTGAGGCAACTAATGAAAAACTGTTTTTT.

The V gene is TRBV5-4, the J gene TRBJ2-7; possible D gene TRBD1, 6 bases. From germline, CDR1 is SGHNT and CDR2 YYREEE (reference sequence). Trimming pared 1 base from V and 4 bases from J, leaving 12 bases between. This CDR3 comprises 14 residues. The CDR3 DNA sequence: TGTGCCAGCAGCTTGTCCAGAGGGGGATACGAGCAGTACTTC. Protein: CASSLSRGGYEQYF.

This clone was seen more than once but under ten times. CDR3 amino acids: CASSYPPDRLQETQYF. In DNA form, the CDR3 reads TGTGCCAGCAGTTACCCCCCGGACAGGTTACAAGAGACCCAGTACTTC. The V and J genes are TRBV6-5 and TRBJ2-5, with 7 bases matching TRBD1. Per germline, CDR1 MNHEY and CDR2 SVGAGI. V lost 2 bases and J lost 2; bases outside the gene matches: 8. CDR3 length: 16 residues.

This clone was observed a few times. The rearrangement links TRBV2 to TRBJ1-5; D remains ambiguous. The V end was cut by 10 bases, the J end by 1 base, with 14 bases between. From germline, CDR1 is SNHLY and CDR2 FYNNEI. The CDR3 consists of 14 residues. CDR3 DNA sequence: TGTGCCACCCATATGAGGGCCAGCAATCAGCCCCAGCATTTT. Its protein product is CATHMRASNQPQHF.

The rearrangement uses TRBV5-1 and TRBJ2-2, with D possibly TRBD2 on 5 matching bases. Germline CDR1 SGHRS, CDR2 YFSETQ. The CDR3 contains 14 residues. Trimming removed 0 bases from V and 5 bases from J, with 8 bases in between. DNA of the CDR3: TGCGCCAGCAGCTTGGATAGCGCGACCGGGGAGCTGTTTTTT. Its protein is CASSLDSATGELFF.

The chain links TRBV5-4 to TRBJ2-1, with 9 bases matching TRBD2. Losses at the gene ends were 4 bases for V and 4 bases for J; bases not matched to a gene: 6. Germline loops: CDR1 SGHNT, CDR2 YYREEE (reference sequence). The CDR3 totals 15 residues. Here the CDR3 DNA reads TGTGCCAGCAGCCCGACTAGCGGATTATACAATGAGCAGTTCTTC. Its translation is CASSPTSGLYNEQFF.

This clone was detected many times. V is TRBV6-5 and J is TRBJ2-7, with 15 bases aligning to TRBD2. Per the germline V gene, CDR1 is MNHEY and CDR2 is SVGAGI. The V gene end was trimmed by 6 bases and the J gene end by 1 base; junction bases not matched to a gene: 1. The CDR3 length is 15 residues. The CDR3 nucleotides read TGTGCCAGCAGGGGGACTAGCGGGGGGTCCTACGAGCAGTACTTC. Translating it yields CASRGTSGGSYEQYF.

The CDR3 sequence is CAWSVRKTYEQYF. The CDR3 DNA is TGTGCCTGGAGTGTCAGGAAGACCTACGAGCAGTACTTC. This chain links TRBV30 with TRBJ2-7; unclear D gene. The CDR3 length is 13 residues. The V end was cut by 0 bases, the J end by 2 bases, with 8 bases between. Germline lookup yields CDR1 GTSNPN and CDR2 SVGIG (reference sequence).

This clone has only a few counts. The chain joins TRBV2 to TRBJ1-1; the match to TRBD1 covers 7 bases. CDR1 SNHLY and CDR2 FYNNEI come from the germline V gene. There are 15 residues in the CDR3. V was pared by 6 bases and J by 2 bases, with 9 bases of the junction left unmatched. The CDR3 nucleotides read TGTGCCAGCAGGGAGTTACAGGGGTTTAACACTGAAGCTTTCTTT. Its protein product is CASRELQGFNTEAFF.

The CDR3 is CAIRGSKGNTIYF. In nucleotides, the CDR3 is TGTGCCATCAGGGGGAGTAAGGGAAACACCATATATTTT. The chain employs TRBV10-3 and TRBJ1-3, with D unclear. V dropped 6 bases and J dropped 4 bases, with 10 bases sitting between them. Germline CDR1 reads ENHRY; CDR2 reads SYGVKD. The CDR3 is 13 amino acids.

Concerning this clone: Different DNA sequences within this sample yield the same CDR3. The DNA of the CDR3 is TGTGCCAGCTCGACAGGCATGAACACTGAAGCTTTCTTT. Protein: CASSTGMNTEAFF. J is TRBJ1-1 and V is TRBV18, with a possible D match to TRBD1 (6 bases). V lost 6 bases to trimming and J lost 0 bases, with 8 bases between them. The germline V gene has CDR1 KGHSH and CDR2 LQKENI. The CDR3 is 13 amino acids.

This chain links TRBV25-1 with TRBJ1-5; D remains ambiguous. Trimming took 3 bases from V and 2 from J, leaving 8 bases between them. Germline CDR1 and CDR2: MGHDK and SYGVNS. CDR3 length: 14 residues. Here the CDR3 reads CASSDEIGNQPQHF. The CDR3, as DNA: TGTGCCAGCAGTGATGAGATAGGCAATCAGCCCCAGCATTTT.

This chain links TRBV5-1 with TRBJ1-3, with D unresolved. This CDR3 comprises 15 residues. From germline, CDR1 is SGHRS and CDR2 YFSETQ. V lost 5 bases and J lost 3, with 15 bases in between. In DNA form, the CDR3 reads TGCGCCAGCAGACTCGGTCCCCGTGTTGGAAACACCATATATTTT. It specifies CASRLGPRVGNTIYF.

The chain employs TRBV2 and TRBJ1-6; 9 nucleotides align to TRBD1. This CDR3 is 14 amino acids long. J gave up 9 bases and V 6 bases, and 6 bases lay outside the gene matches. Germline V lookup: CDR1 SNHLY, CDR2 FYNNEI. The CDR3 coding sequence is TGTGCCAGCAGACCACCGGACAGGGGTTCACCCCTCCACTTT. As protein: CASRPPDRGSPLHF.

The J gene is TRBJ2-5, the V gene TRBV6-5, with D uncertain. Trimming took 2 bases from V and 5 from J, leaving 15 bases between them. CDR1 MNHEY and CDR2 SVGAGI come from the germline V gene. This CDR3 has 15 amino acids. The CDR3 nucleotides are TGTGCCAGCAGTTACGTAGACCCCTCCAGGGAGACCCAGTACTTC. As protein: CASSYVDPSRETQYF.

The J gene is TRBJ1-2, the V gene TRBV24-1, with no clear D. The CDR3 totals 12 residues. Deletions cut 6 bases from V and 0 bases from J, with 4 bases between. Germline CDR1 KGHDR, CDR2 SFDVKD. The DNA of the CDR3 is TGTGCCACCAGTACAGCTAACTATGGCTACACCTTC. Translating it yields CATSTANYGYTF.

The chain combines TRBV27 with TRBJ2-7, with D uncertain. Germline V gene sequence: CDR1 MNHEY, CDR2 SMNVEV (reference sequence). V was trimmed by 7 bases and J by 9 bases, leaving 16 bases between them. CDR3 length: 12 amino acids. CDR3 coding DNA: TGTGCCAGCATGGATCAGGTTTTCGGGCAGTACTTC. This sequence encodes CASMDQVFGQYF.

The chain joins TRBV6-5 to TRBJ2-2; D might be TRBD1 (5 bases). CDR1 and CDR2 from the germline V gene are MNHEY and SVGAGI. The CDR3 loop spans 12 amino acids. V was trimmed by 4 bases and J by 8 bases, leaving 8 bases between them. CDR3 coding DNA: TGTGCCAGCAGTTTCCGGACAGGGGAGCTGTTTTTT. This sequence encodes CASSFRTGELFF.